This T cell receptor beta chain is from a study of identical twins. Findings of the study overall: There was more out-of-frame TCR alpha sharing in monozygotic twins than models estimated.

Via MiXCR, TCRdb re-called the 5' RACE reads, giving one row per CDR3 protein. In the table there are some 250,000 distinct CDR3 sequences, roughly 13% of which are singletons. This clonotype was counted a few times. What it binds is unknown. Germline V lookup: CDR1 KGHSH, CDR2 LQKENI. Trimming left V 3 bases short and J 5 bases short, with 17 bases between. The length of the CDR3 is 15 residues. The sample was also linked to a second study, of yellow fever vaccine responses in identical twins.

The chain employs TRBV18 and TRBJ2-7; TRBD2 is a possible D gene (6 bases). This receptor was identified in a woman aged 18 to 35 in good health. The sequenced sample was memory (CD45RO+) T cells sorted from blood. CDR3 DNA: TGTGCCAGCTCACCCTCTGGACTACGATTCAACGAGCAGTACTTC. Translated: CASSPSGLRFNEQYF.